What follows are 25 T cell receptor beta chains derived from one specimen sequenced in a study of identical twins. MiXCR, applied by TCRdb to the 5' RACE reads, yields one record per CDR3 protein. The sample records approximately 590,000 distinct CDR3 sequences, 9.6% being singletons. These same records also appear under a second study, on yellow fever vaccine responses in identical twins.

Sequenced sample: PBMCs. Source of these receptors: a woman under 30 in good health.

This rearrangement joins TRBV29-1 to TRBJ1-6; weak D call: TRBD1 (6 bases). V lost 7 bases and J lost 3, with 13 bases in between. CDR1 is SQVTM, CDR2 ANQGSEA, per germline. The CDR3 extends over 14 amino acids. CDR3 loop: CSAKTGSYNSPLHF. The CDR3 DNA is TGCAGCGCCAAAACAGGGAGCTATAATTCACCCCTCCACTTT.

This chain joins TRBV4-1 and TRBJ1-1; D is possibly TRBD1 (6 bases). Germline CDR1 and CDR2: MGHRA and YSYEKL. Trimming removed 4 bases from V and 1 base from J, with 13 bases in between. The CDR3 has 15 amino acids. The CDR3 is CASSRGGRGNTEAFF. In DNA, the CDR3 is TGCGCCAGCAGCCGGGGGGGCCGAGGGAACACTGAAGCTTTCTTT.

The CDR3 coding sequence is TGTGCCAGCAGCTTAATAGGTTCGATAGCGGGAGCTGGGGCCAACGTCCTGACTTTC. Amino acids: CASSLIGSIAGAGANVLTF. The V and J genes are TRBV11-2 and TRBJ2-6; 9 bases line up with TRBD2. CDR1 is SGHAT, CDR2 FQNNGV, per germline. The ends lost 2 bases at V and 2 bases at J; junction bases unmatched: 10. CDR3 length: 19 amino acids.

This clonotype was recorded at least ten times. The V and J genes are TRBV14 and TRBJ2-3; D remains unclear. Trimming removed 1 base from V and 14 bases from J, with 13 bases in between. The CDR3 is 12 residues long. CDR1 is SGHDN and CDR2 is FVKESK in the germline V gene. CDR3 in amino acids: CASSQVSLPPYF. The DNA of the CDR3 is TGTGCCAGCAGCCAAGTGAGTCTTCCCCCGTATTTT.

This clonotype was observed many times. The J gene is TRBJ1-2, the V gene TRBV5-1, with D perhaps TRBD1 (6 bases). The CDR3 extends over 16 amino acids. In germline, CDR1 is SGHRS, CDR2 YFSETQ. The V end lost 0 bases, the J end lost 5 bases, and 17 bases lay between the germline ends. The CDR3 sequence is CASSLGGQGPGYGYTF. The CDR3 bases are TGCGCCAGCAGCTTGGGCGGCCAGGGGCCCGGATATGGCTACACCTTC.

This chain uses TRBV28 with TRBJ2-2; the match to TRBD2 covers 8 bases. Unmatched junction bases numbered 5, after V lost 1 base and J lost 4 bases. This CDR3 has 16 residues. Germline V gives CDR1 MDHEN, CDR2 SYDVKM. The CDR3 DNA follows: TGTGCCAGCAGTTTATTTGCCAGCGGGGGCACCGGGGAGCTGTTTTTT. It translates to CASSLFASGGTGELFF. The whole variable domain, remainder taken from reference TRBV28 and TRBJ2-2, is DVKVTQSSRYLVKRTGEKVFLECVQDMDHENMFWYRQDPGLGLRLIYFSYDVKMKEKGDIPEGYSVSREKKERFSLILESASTNQTSMYLCASSLFASGGTGELFFGEGSRLTVL.

This clonotype was detected ten times or more. The V call is TRBV12-3 or TRBV12-4, the J call TRBJ2-7; 11 bases match TRBD2. V gave up 2 bases and J gave up 3 bases; unmatched junction bases: 18. This CDR3 region has 20 residues. CDR3 sequence reads: CASSLKGITSGSFIGYEQYF. The CDR3 DNA follows: TGTGCCAGCAGTTTAAAGGGAATAACTAGCGGGAGTTTCATCGGCTACGAGCAGTACTTC.

A few counts support this clonotype. The V gene is TRBV7-9, the J gene TRBJ2-7; the D gene is possibly TRBD1 (5 bases). Germline CDR1 is SEHNR and CDR2 is FQNEAQ (reference sequence). V shed 6 bases and J shed 6 bases, with 9 bases lying between them. CDR3 length: 11 residues. The CDR3, as DNA: TGTGCCAGCAGGTACACAGGCGAGCAGTACTTC. The encoded protein is CASRYTGEQYF.

Comments on this clonotype: This may stem from a read error, because a much larger clone lies one nucleotide away. This sequence joins TRBV29-1 and TRBJ2-4, with D tentatively TRBD2 (5 bases). Trimming took off 5 bases at V and 15 bases at J, with 23 bases between the two ends. This CDR3 has 13 residues. The germline V gene encodes CDR1 SQVTM and CDR2 ANQGSEA. Here the CDR3 reads CSVIADVRVEMYF. CDR3 coding DNA: TGCAGCGTTATTGCTGACGTGAGGGTCGAGATGTACTTC.

This chain joins TRBV10-3 and TRBJ2-5; 8 nucleotides line up with TRBD1. The CDR3 loop spans 14 amino acids. Germline CDR1 and CDR2: ENHRY and SYGVKD. The V segment lost 7 bases and the J segment 2 bases; nucleotides outside the gene matches: 6. CDR3 sequence reads: CAIKAGTGQETQYF. The CDR3 nucleotides read TGTGCCATCAAGGCCGGGACAGGACAAGAGACCCAGTACTTC.

This clonotype appeared a few times. This rearrangement joins TRBV7-9 to TRBJ2-1; 10 bases are a match to TRBD1. CDR1 and CDR2 from the germline V gene are SEHNR and FQNEAQ (reference sequence). Germline trimming cut 7 bases from V and 8 bases from J; bases unmatched to any gene: 11. The CDR3 totals 15 residues. In nucleotides, the CDR3 is TGTGCCAGCACCGCAGCGGACAGGGGGTTCTATGAGCAGTTCTTC. Amino acids: CASTAADRGFYEQFF. The whole variable domain, filled in from reference TRBV7-9 and TRBJ2-1, reads DTGVSQNPRHKITKRGQNVTFRCDPISEHNRLYWYRQTLGQGPEFLTYFQNEAQLEKSRLLSDRFSAERPKGSFSTLEIQRTEQGDSAMYLCASTAADRGFYEQFFGPGTRLTVL.

The V and J genes are TRBV11-2 and TRBJ2-2; 10 nucleotides align to TRBD2. Germline CDR1 and CDR2: SGHAT and FQNNGV. This CDR3 is 18 amino acids long. Trimming took 6 bases from V and 3 from J; bases not matched to a gene: 13. The CDR3 reads CASRSLLAGAPYTGELFF. The CDR3 DNA is TGTGCCAGCAGATCCCTCCTAGCGGGGGCCCCTTACACCGGGGAGCTGTTTTTT.

The chain has TRBV29-1 and TRBJ2-1; D not certain. Trimming left V 7 bases short and J 7 bases short, with 11 bases between. The CDR3 extends over 11 amino acids. The germline CDR1 and CDR2 sequences are SQVTM and ANQGSEA. Written as DNA, the CDR3 is TGCAGCGGTAGGGATGGGAATGAGCAGTTCTTC. Translation gives CSGRDGNEQFF.

Points on this clonotype: This sequence may be a read error, since a much larger clone differs from it by one base. This CDR3 reads CASSHRTGEETQYF. CDR3 DNA: TGTGCCAGCAGCCACCGGACAGGGGAAGAGACCCAGTACTTC. The chain combines TRBV3-1 with TRBJ2-5, with 9 bases aligning to TRBD1. J was trimmed by 3 bases and V by 3 bases; bases with no gene match: 2. Germline lookup yields CDR1 LGHDT and CDR2 YNNKEL (reference sequence). The CDR3 is 14 residues long.

This clonotype occurred many times. As DNA, the CDR3 is TGTGCCAGCAGTTTAGAGAGCGGGACAGGGGGTTGGCGGCCCCAGCATTTT. It translates to CASSLESGTGGWRPQHF. The chain joins TRBV12-3 or TRBV12-4 to TRBJ1-5, with 11 bases lining up with TRBD1. Unmatched junction bases numbered 11, after V lost 1 base and J lost 9 bases. The CDR3 is made up of 17 amino acids.

This clonotype was counted ten times or more. CDR3 sequence reads: CSARELGGPGANVLTF. CDR3 DNA: TGCAGTGCTAGAGAATTGGGGGGCCCTGGGGCCAACGTCCTGACTTTC. V is TRBV20-1 and J is TRBJ2-6; D tentatively reads TRBD1 or TRBD2 (6 bases each). With 0 bases removed from V and 2 bases from J, the gap between germline ends came to 11 bases. The CDR3 has 16 residues. The germline V gene encodes CDR1 DFQATT and CDR2 SNEGSKA (reference sequence).

In nucleotides, the CDR3 is TGTGCCAGCAGCCAAAACGGGGGCAATCAGCCCCAGCATTTT. Translating gives CASSQNGGNQPQHF. The chain joins TRBV3-1 to TRBJ1-5; D gene ambiguous. The CDR3 totals 14 residues. V was trimmed by 2 bases and J by 2 bases, leaving 7 bases between them. Germline V gives CDR1 LGHDT, CDR2 YNNKEL (reference sequence).

The chain has TRBV12-3 or TRBV12-4 and TRBJ2-7, with 10 bases identical to TRBD2. V shed 7 bases, J shed 2 bases, and the junction held 8 bases outside the gene matches. The CDR3 contains 15 residues. CDR3 sequence: CASTSGTSVAYEQYF. The CDR3 DNA follows: TGTGCCAGCACCTCGGGGACTAGCGTCGCCTACGAGCAGTACTTC.

The sample holds many counts of this clonotype. The chain joins TRBV20-1 to TRBJ2-5; tentatively, D is TRBD2 (6 bases). Germline V gene sequence: CDR1 DFQATT, CDR2 SNEGSKA (reference sequence). This CDR3 region has 13 residues. V dropped 4 bases and J dropped 1 base, with 10 bases sitting between them. The CDR3 region has the DNA TGCAGTGCTATGGACTACCGCCAAGAGACCCAGTACTTC. Translation gives CSAMDYRQETQYF.

This clonotype was counted a few times. The V call is TRBV7-2, the J call TRBJ1-1; D gene unclear. The CDR3 contains 14 residues. Germline V CDR1 and CDR2: SGHTA, FQGNSA. V dropped 6 bases and J dropped 0 bases, with 11 bases sitting between them. CDR3: CASRPGPLNTEAFF. The CDR3 DNA follows: TGTGCCAGCAGACCTGGACCCCTGAACACTGAAGCTTTCTTT.

The genes are TRBV7-2 and TRBJ2-2; the match to TRBD2 covers 10 bases. Germline CDR1 reads SGHTA; CDR2 reads FQGNSA. With V trimmed by 7 bases and J by 7 bases, 15 bases remained unmatched. The CDR3 has 17 amino acids. The CDR3 reads CASNPPRLAGANGELFF. The CDR3 DNA follows: TGTGCCAGCAACCCCCCCCGGCTAGCGGGAGCGAACGGGGAGCTGTTTTTT.

The chain links TRBV3-1 to TRBJ2-3; perhaps D is TRBD1 or TRBD2 (5 bases each). The V end lost 3 bases, the J end lost 2 bases, and 15 bases lay between the germline ends. CDR1 LGHDT and CDR2 YNNKEL come from the germline V gene (reference sequence). The CDR3 length is 16 residues. The CDR3 DNA reads as TGTGCCAGCAGCCAGGGGCGGGCGCCAACCACAGATACGCAGTATTTT. Protein: CASSQGRAPTTDTQYF.

The chain recombines TRBV7-8 with TRBJ2-3; D is uncertain. The CDR3 consists of 13 residues. Germline V gene data show CDR1 as SGHVS and CDR2 as FQNEAQ. The V end was cut by 3 bases, the J end by 4 bases, with 8 bases between. The CDR3 spells CASSFDPADTQYF. The CDR3 DNA follows: TGTGCCAGCAGCTTCGACCCTGCAGATACGCAGTATTTT.

CDR3 DNA: TGTGCCAGCAGTTTAAGGCGGGACGTAGCCAAAAACATTCAGTACTTC. It is translated as CASSLRRDVAKNIQYF. This chain uses TRBV28 with TRBJ2-4, with D possibly TRBD2 on 6 matching bases. Germline loops: CDR1 MDHEN, CDR2 SYDVKM. Trimming removed 2 bases from V and 0 bases from J, with 11 bases in between. The CDR3 runs to 16 residues.

Many counts were recorded for this clonotype. The chain is built from TRBV20-1 and TRBJ2-2; the D call may be TRBD1 or TRBD2 (6 bases each). V lost 5 bases to trimming and J lost 0 bases, with 13 bases between them. The CDR3 loop spans 15 amino acids. Germline CDR1 is DFQATT and CDR2 is SNEGSKA (reference sequence). The CDR3 reads CSARSGAANTGELFF. The CDR3 DNA follows: TGCAGTGCTCGGTCGGGGGCCGCGAACACCGGGGAGCTGTTTTTT.